Sequencing of this T cell receptor (beta chain) was carried out in a study of shared clonotypes between healthy human individuals. CDR3 length: 15 residues. Germline CDR1 and CDR2: SGHAT and FQNNGV. V lost 3 bases to trimming and J lost 4 bases, with 12 bases between them. The study's findings and limits: Donors were few, which limited the genetic and exposure-history diversity represented.

This clone showed up just once. Its matching antigen is unknown. TCRdb's copy holds only in-frame clones and misses some; the assay was immunoSEQ multiplex PCR. The table lists about 480,000 clones, 79% of them singletons. What was sequenced was PBMCs. The clonotype originates from a middle-aged woman in good health. Some clones in this sample may be carry-over from other donors' samples. V and J are TRBV11-2 and TRBJ2-2, with D maybe TRBD2 (5 bases). The CDR3 protein is CASSLVLGSTGELFF. In nucleotides, the CDR3 is TGTGCCAGCAGCTTGGTACTAGGTAGCACCGGGGAGCTGTTTTTT.